Shown below are 25 T cell receptor beta chains from a single sample sequenced in a study of blood T cell repertoires in COVID-19. Sequenced by immunoSEQ multiplex PCR; TCRdb stores in-frame clones only, minus some. The sample comprises approximately 100,000 clones, roughly 79% of which are singletons, and roughly 10% rests with the top ten. What was sequenced was peripheral blood. Receptors originate from a human donor in a cohort sampled during active COVID-19.

CDR3 DNA: TGTGCCAGCAGTCCCCAGGGGAGTAATGAAAAACTGTTTTTT. This sequence encodes CASSPQGSNEKLFF. V is TRBV6-5 and J is TRBJ1-4, with a weak D call TRBD1 (6 bases). Trimming shortened V by 5 bases and J by 4 bases, and 11 bases separated the two germline ends. CDR3 length: 14 amino acids. Germline assignment: CDR1 MNHEY and CDR2 SVGAGI.

The gene calls are TRBV19 and TRBJ1-4; D may be TRBD1 (6 bases). From germline, CDR1 is LNHDA and CDR2 SQIVND (reference sequence). The CDR3 extends over 15 amino acids. V dropped 4 bases and J dropped 5 bases, with 14 bases sitting between them. CDR3 protein: CASSTGTLQNEKLFF. Here the CDR3 DNA reads TGTGCCAGTAGTACCGGGACATTACAGAATGAAAAACTGTTTTTT.

The chain links TRBV4-1 to TRBJ2-1; 8 bases are a match to TRBD1. The CDR3 runs 15 residues. J gave up 5 bases and V 1 base, and 4 bases lay outside the gene matches. The germline CDR1 and CDR2 sequences are MGHRA and YSYEKL. The CDR3 bases are TGCGCCAGCAGCCAAGGACAGGGGATGAACAATGAGCAGTTCTTC. Translation: CASSQGQGMNNEQFF.

A single count supports this clone. CDR3 in amino acids: CASSFTVLDTQYF. CDR3 sequence (DNA): TGTGCCAGCAGCTTCACAGTTCTAGATACGCAGTATTTT. V usage is TRBV7-2 and J usage is TRBJ2-3, with D hard to call. Germline V gives CDR1 SGHTA, CDR2 FQGNSA. V lost 3 bases and J 5 bases, leaving 9 bases between the germline ends. This CDR3 contains 13 residues. Full variable domain (outside the CDR3, taken from reference TRBV7-2 and TRBJ2-3): GAGVSQSPSNKVTEKGKDVELRCDPISGHTALYWYRQSLGQGLEFLIYFQGNSAPDKSGLPSDRFSAERTGGSVSTLTIQRTQQEDSAVYLCASSFTVLDTQYFGPGTRLTVL.

In its sample, this clone was seen once. This chain uses TRBV4-3 with TRBJ1-1; 8 bases line up with TRBD1. Germline V gene lookup returns CDR1 LGHNA and CDR2 YSLEER. The trim removed 2 bases at V and 10 bases at J, leaving 9 bases unmatched. The CDR3 is made up of 14 amino acids. The CDR3 loop reads CASSQYTGGAPAFF. The CDR3 DNA is TGCGCCAGCAGCCAATATACAGGGGGGGCTCCAGCTTTCTTT.

The V call is TRBV6-5, the J call TRBJ2-7, with D possibly matching TRBD2 (5 bases). V was clipped by 0 bases and J by 1 base, with 13 bases between them. The CDR3 has 16 residues. Germline V CDR1 and CDR2: MNHEY, SVGAGI. CDR3 coding DNA: TGTGCCAGCAGTTACTCGACGGGGTCACAGTCCTACGAGCAGTACTTC. Protein sequence: CASSYSTGSQSYEQYF.

The chain couples TRBV24-1 to TRBJ2-2; TRBD2 might be the D (5 bases). The length of the CDR3 is 14 residues. The V end lost 6 bases, the J end lost 5 bases, and 12 bases lay between the germline ends. The germline gives CDR1 KGHDR, CDR2 SFDVKD. The CDR3 spells CATSLGLATGELFF. The CDR3 DNA reads TGTGCCACCAGTTTGGGTCTAGCAACCGGGGAGCTGTTTTTT.

The chain combines TRBV6-2 or TRBV6-3 with TRBJ2-1; D ambiguous. Deletions cut 3 bases from V and 7 bases from J, with 7 bases between. The CDR3 spans 12 residues. Looked up from germline, CDR1 is MNHEY and CDR2 is SVGEGT. Written as DNA, the CDR3 is TGTGCCAGCAGTTATACTCCGAATGAGCAGTTCTTC. Translated: CASSYTPNEQFF.

The CDR3 DNA follows: TGTGCCACCCGAAAGGGACAGGGGAACGACATGAACACTGAAGCTTTCTTT. Protein product: CATRKGQGNDMNTEAFF. V gene TRBV24-1 combines with J gene TRBJ1-1, with 10 positions matching TRBD1. Germline V gives CDR1 KGHDR, CDR2 SFDVKD. With 9 bases clipped from V and 0 bases from J, the junction kept 12 bases outside the gene matches. The CDR3 is made up of 17 amino acids.

This chain connects TRBV30 to TRBJ1-1; 9 bases map to TRBD1. Germline CDR1 and CDR2: GTSNPN and SVGIG (reference sequence). This CDR3 has 16 amino acids. CDR3 amino acids: CAILGQGRLRDTEAFF. The CDR3 DNA sequence: TGTGCAATACTTGGACAGGGGAGGTTACGAGATACTGAAGCTTTCTTT.

The V and J genes are TRBV4-2 and TRBJ2-7, with a weak D call TRBD2 (6 bases). CDR1 is LGHNA, CDR2 YNFKEQ, per germline. This CDR3 region has 15 residues. V shed 1 base and J shed 3 bases, with 13 bases lying between them. CDR3 loop: CASSQGAGSYYEQYF. The CDR3 DNA follows: TGTGCCAGCAGCCAAGGGGCGGGATCCTACTACGAGCAGTACTTC.

The chain joins TRBV5-1 to TRBJ2-5; tentatively, D is TRBD2 (5 bases). CDR1 is SGHRS, CDR2 YFSETQ, per germline. Between the trimmed V and J ends, which lost 9 bases and 1 base, there was a span of 19 bases. This CDR3 has 15 residues. The CDR3 here is CATNIEGRAQETQYF. CDR3 coding DNA: TGCGCCACCAATATCGAGGGTAGGGCCCAAGAGACCCAGTACTTC.

This chain uses TRBV30 with TRBJ2-3; the D gene is possibly TRBD2 (6 bases). Germline V gives CDR1 GTSNPN, CDR2 SVGIG (reference sequence). The CDR3 runs to 13 residues. The V end lost 4 bases, the J end lost 6 bases, and 14 bases lay between the germline ends. The CDR3 nucleotides read TGTGCCTGGAATGGGAGGTTGTCGGATACGCAGTATTTT. Translating it yields CAWNGRLSDTQYF.

The rearrangement joins TRBV20-1 to TRBJ2-7; 10 positions match TRBD1. Trimming at V came to 3 bases and at J to 4 bases, leaving 6 bases not matched to a gene. The CDR3 consists of 14 residues. Germline V gene sequence: CDR1 DFQATT, CDR2 SNEGSKA (reference sequence). This CDR3 is CSASWDRGWYEQYF. The CDR3 nucleotides read TGCAGTGCTAGTTGGGACAGGGGATGGTACGAGCAGTACTTC.

This chain connects TRBV6-4 to TRBJ1-2; 7 nucleotides line up with TRBD1. The CDR3 length is 14 residues. Trimming at V came to 3 bases and at J to 7 bases, leaving 8 bases not matched to a gene. CDR1 is MRHNA, CDR2 SNTAGT, per germline. CDR3 sequence (DNA): TGTGCCAGCAGTGATGGAGTAGGGGGCGGTGGCTACACCTTC. The encoded protein is CASSDGVGGGGYTF.

The rearrangement uses TRBV6-5 and TRBJ1-1; TRBD1 matches 8 bases. This CDR3 region has 14 residues. Looked up from germline, CDR1 is MNHEY and CDR2 is SVGAGI. Trimming at V came to 5 bases and at J to 1 base, leaving 3 bases not matched to a gene. The CDR3 coding sequence is TGTGCCAGCAGTCGGACAGGGCAGAACACTGAAGCTTTCTTT. It encodes CASSRTGQNTEAFF.

This sequence joins TRBV28 and TRBJ1-1, with D hard to call. In germline, CDR1 is MDHEN, CDR2 SYDVKM. There are 16 residues in the CDR3. The V end lost 5 bases, the J end lost 3 bases, and 19 bases lay between the germline ends. The CDR3 bases are TGTGCCAGCAGTCCCGTAACTGGCAGGCCGGACACTGAAGCTTTCTTT. Protein: CASSPVTGRPDTEAFF. Full variable domain (remainder filled in from reference TRBV28 and TRBJ1-1): DVKVTQSSRYLVKRTGEKVFLECVQDMDHENMFWYRQDPGLGLRLIYFSYDVKMKEKGDIPEGYSVSREKKERFSLILESASTNQTSMYLCASSPVTGRPDTEAFFGQGTRLTVV.

This clone was seen a few times. The V and J genes are TRBV6-6 and TRBJ2-5; TRBD1 is a possible D gene (6 bases). V dropped 5 bases and J dropped 11 bases, with 12 bases sitting between them. The CDR3 is 11 amino acids. The germline gives CDR1 MNHNY, CDR2 SVGAGI (reference sequence). The CDR3 DNA reads as TGTGCCAGCAGTCGGAGACAGGAACAGTACTTC. Encoded protein: CASSRRQEQYF.

The chain joins TRBV9 to TRBJ2-7; TRBD2 matches 8 bases. Trimming at V came to 3 bases and at J to 4 bases, leaving 6 bases not matched to a gene. Looked up from germline, CDR1 is SGDLS and CDR2 is YYNGEE. The CDR3 runs 14 residues. In nucleotides, the CDR3 is TGTGCCAGCAGCGCGCGGGAGGTGGGGTACGAGCAGTACTTC. This gives the protein CASSAREVGYEQYF.

The CDR3: CAWDRGRSGNTIYF. The CDR3, as DNA: TGTGCCTGGGACAGGGGCCGCTCTGGAAACACCATATATTTT. The rearrangement uses TRBV30 and TRBJ1-3, with 8 nucleotides matching TRBD1. Germline trimming cut 5 bases from V and 0 bases from J; bases unmatched to any gene: 3. This CDR3 region has 14 residues. CDR1 and CDR2 (germline): GTSNPN, SVGIG (reference sequence).

The V call is TRBV7-2, the J call TRBJ2-7, with TRBD1 matching over 7 bases. After removal of 4 bases from V and 2 bases from J, the junction contained 8 bases not matched to a gene. The CDR3 covers 15 residues. Germline CDR1 reads SGHTA; CDR2 reads FQGNSA. The CDR3 spells CASSSMTGQTYEQYF. CDR3 DNA sequence: TGTGCCAGCAGCTCGATGACAGGGCAGACCTACGAGCAGTACTTC.

V is TRBV4-1 and J is TRBJ1-5, with 10 bases matching TRBD1. V was pared by 0 bases and J by 5 bases, with 7 bases of the junction left unmatched. The CDR3 runs to 17 residues. Germline CDR1 is MGHRA and CDR2 is YSYEKL. As DNA, the CDR3 is TGCGCCAGCAGCCAAGATAAGGACAGGGGGGCATATCAGCCCCAGCATTTT. Residues: CASSQDKDRGAYQPQHF.

V gene TRBV25-1 combines with J gene TRBJ1-4, with D maybe TRBD1 (6 bases). The CDR3 loop spans 14 amino acids. Trimming removed 4 bases from V and 3 bases from J, with 9 bases in between. From germline, CDR1 is MGHDK and CDR2 SYGVNS. The CDR3 region is CASSGDTSNEKLFF. The CDR3 DNA follows: TGTGCCAGCAGTGGGGACACCTCTAATGAAAAACTGTTTTTT.

The rearrangement joins TRBV6-2 or TRBV6-3 to TRBJ1-1; D may be TRBD1 (5 bases). Between the trimmed V and J ends, which lost 0 bases and 6 bases, there was a span of 17 bases. CDR1 and CDR2 from the germline V gene are MNHEY and SVGEGT. This CDR3 spans 16 amino acids. CDR3 region: CASSYSQTVARSEAFF. CDR3 sequence (DNA): TGTGCCAGCAGTTACTCCCAGACAGTGGCCCGGTCTGAAGCTTTCTTT.

The rearrangement joins TRBV28 to TRBJ1-5; D is perhaps TRBD1 (5 bases). Germline-derived CDR1 and CDR2 are MDHEN and SYDVKM. The CDR3 consists of 13 residues. V lost 4 bases and J 3 bases, leaving 7 bases between the germline ends. DNA for the CDR3: TGTGCCAGCAGTTCACAGGTCAATCAGCCCCAGCATTTT. This gives the protein CASSSQVNQPQHF.